There are a few counts of the clone carrying this T cell receptor beta chain. Its antigen remains unidentified. A multiplex PCR was run with 60 Vbeta primers and 13 Jbeta primers. TCRdb's table, derived via immunoSEQ multiplex PCR, lists solely in-frame clones and lacks some. The table includes around 99,000 clones, 63% detected once. The data derive from a study of cytomegalovirus exposure and HLA in healthy donors. Study-level points and caveats: Among the CMV-associated chains, a few were confirmed in vitro as specific for CMV antigens. In a later analysis, a missense DCLRE1C variant was linked to TCR beta V- and J-gene trimming. It has been reported that TCR beta sequences accurately predicted the HLA-A and HLA-B alleles of most subjects. Later work associated fewer than 20,000 TCR beta sequences with HLA alleles at 0.05 false discovery rate.

The germline gives CDR1 WNHNN, CDR2 SYGVQD (reference sequence). J lost 2 bases, V lost 2 bases, and 2 bases had no gene match. The CDR3 is 14 residues long. The receptor's source is a woman in her 30s in good health and CMV-seronegative. The rearrangement joins TRBV10-1 to TRBJ2-7, with 8 bases that match TRBD2. The sample consisted of PBMCs. In DNA, the CDR3 is TGCGCCAGCAGTGAGGGTAGCGGGACCTACGAGCAGTACTTC. The encoded protein is CASSEGSGTYEQYF.